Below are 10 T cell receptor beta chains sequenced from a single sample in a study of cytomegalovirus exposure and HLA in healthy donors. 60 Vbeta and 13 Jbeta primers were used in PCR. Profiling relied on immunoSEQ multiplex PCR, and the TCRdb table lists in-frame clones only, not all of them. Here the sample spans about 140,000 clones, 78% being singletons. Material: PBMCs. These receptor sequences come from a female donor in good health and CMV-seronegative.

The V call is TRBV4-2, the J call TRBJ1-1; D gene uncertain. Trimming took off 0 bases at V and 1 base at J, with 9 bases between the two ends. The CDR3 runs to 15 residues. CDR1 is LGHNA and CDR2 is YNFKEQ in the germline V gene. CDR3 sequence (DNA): TGTGCCAGCAGCCAAGATTCCCGGGGGAACACTGAAGCTTTCTTT. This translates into CASSQDSRGNTEAFF.

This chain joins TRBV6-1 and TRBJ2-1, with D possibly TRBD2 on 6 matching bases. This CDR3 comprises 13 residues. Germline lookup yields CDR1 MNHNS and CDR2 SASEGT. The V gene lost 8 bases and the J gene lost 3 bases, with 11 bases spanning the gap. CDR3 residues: CASGGFGYNEQFF. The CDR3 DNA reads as TGTGCCAGCGGGGGGTTCGGCTACAATGAGCAGTTCTTC.

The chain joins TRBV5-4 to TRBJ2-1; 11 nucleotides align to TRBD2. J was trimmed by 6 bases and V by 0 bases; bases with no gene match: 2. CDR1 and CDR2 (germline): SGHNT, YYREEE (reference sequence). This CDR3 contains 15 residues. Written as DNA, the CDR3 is TGTGCCAGCAGCTTGGTTAGCGGGGGGGGCAATGAGCAGTTCTTC. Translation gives CASSLVSGGGNEQFF.

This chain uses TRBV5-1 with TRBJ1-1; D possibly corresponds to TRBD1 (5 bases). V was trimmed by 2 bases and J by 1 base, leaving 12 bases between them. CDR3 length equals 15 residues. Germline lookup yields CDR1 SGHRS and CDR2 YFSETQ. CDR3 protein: CASSFPGGGNTEAFF. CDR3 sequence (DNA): TGCGCCAGCAGCTTCCCTGGGGGGGGGAACACTGAAGCTTTCTTT.

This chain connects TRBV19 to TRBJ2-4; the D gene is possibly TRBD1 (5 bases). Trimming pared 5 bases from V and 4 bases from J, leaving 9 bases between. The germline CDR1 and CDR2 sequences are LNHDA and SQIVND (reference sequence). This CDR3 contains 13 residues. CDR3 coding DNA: TGTGCCAGTAGTTTGAGACAGAAAAACATTCAGTACTTC. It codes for CASSLRQKNIQYF.

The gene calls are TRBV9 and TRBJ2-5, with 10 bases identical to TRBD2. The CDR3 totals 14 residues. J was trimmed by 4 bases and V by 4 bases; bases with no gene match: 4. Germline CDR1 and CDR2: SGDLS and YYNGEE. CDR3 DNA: TGTGCCAGCAGCCCCGGACTAGCGGCAGAGACCCAGTACTTC. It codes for CASSPGLAAETQYF.

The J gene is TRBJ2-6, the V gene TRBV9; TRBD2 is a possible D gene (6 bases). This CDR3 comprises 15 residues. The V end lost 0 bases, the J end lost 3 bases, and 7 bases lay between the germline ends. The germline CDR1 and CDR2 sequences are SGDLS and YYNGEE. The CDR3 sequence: CASSVAGVGANVLTF. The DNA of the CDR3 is TGTGCCAGCAGCGTAGCGGGGGTTGGGGCCAACGTCCTGACTTTC.

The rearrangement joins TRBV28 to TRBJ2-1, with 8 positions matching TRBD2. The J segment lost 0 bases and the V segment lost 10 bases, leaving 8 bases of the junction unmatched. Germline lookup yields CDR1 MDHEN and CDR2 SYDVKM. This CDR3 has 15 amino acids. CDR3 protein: CATIRGGPSYNEQFF. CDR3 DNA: TGTGCCACGATCCGGGGGGGACCCTCCTACAATGAGCAGTTCTTC.

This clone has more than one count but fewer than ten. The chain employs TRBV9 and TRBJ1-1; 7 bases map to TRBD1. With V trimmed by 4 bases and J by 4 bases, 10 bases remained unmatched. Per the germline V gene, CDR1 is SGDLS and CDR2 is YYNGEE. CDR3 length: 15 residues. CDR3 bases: TGTGCCAGCAGCCCGGGGACAGTCAGGGTCACTGAAGCTTTCTTT. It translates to CASSPGTVRVTEAFF. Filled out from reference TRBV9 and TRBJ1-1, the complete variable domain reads DSGVTQTPKHLITATGQRVTLRCSPRSGDLSVYWYQQSLDQGLQFLIQYYNGEERAKGNILERFSAQQFPDLHSELNLSSLELGDSALYFCASSPGTVRVTEAFFGQGTRLTVV.

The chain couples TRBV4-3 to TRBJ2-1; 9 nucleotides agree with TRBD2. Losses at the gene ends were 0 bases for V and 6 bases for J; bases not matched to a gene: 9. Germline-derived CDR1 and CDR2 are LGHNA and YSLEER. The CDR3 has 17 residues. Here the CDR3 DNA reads TGCGCCAGCAGCCAAGATACGGCGGGGGGGCCCCCCAATGAGCAGTTCTTC. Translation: CASSQDTAGGPPNEQFF.